The table lists the clone carrying this T cell receptor beta chain with many counts. Its antigen remains unidentified. V lost 5 bases, J lost 2 bases, and 10 bases lay in between. Germline V gene data show CDR1 as DFQATT and CDR2 as SNEGSKA (reference sequence). The CDR3 spans 12 residues. Quantitative 5'-RACE was performed with molecular barcodes, and it yielded the TCR beta libraries. TCRdb processed the 5' RACE reads anew with MiXCR; each CDR3 protein has one entry. The repertoire holds 210,000 or so distinct CDR3 sequences, with approximately 7.6% as singletons. These data come from a study of CD8 T cells in ankylosing spondylitis. Study findings and constraints: Significantly higher representation of disease-linked clones was reported for matched ankylosing spondylitis synovial fluid. Prior literature has documented some motif variants in synovial fluid and blood from reactive arthritis. Blood from ankylosing spondylitis patients appeared to carry a characteristic roughly 8-variant TCR beta motif.

The receptor was isolated from a female donor with ankylosing spondylitis or in good health (not recorded which). The chain couples TRBV20-1 to TRBJ2-7, with D possibly called TRBD1 or TRBD2 (5 bases each). Material for sequencing was blood, either unsorted or a sorted T cell fraction (not recorded which). CDR3 nucleotide sequence: TGCAGTGCTTCCACGGGGCCCTACGAGCAGTACTTC. Its translation is CSASTGPYEQYF.